The rows below give T cell receptor beta chains drawn from one sample of a study of shared clonotypes between healthy human individuals. Clones were read by immunoSEQ multiplex PCR, and TCRdb kept only the in-frame ones, dropping some. The top ten clones hold 0.13% of a sample with about 2 million clones, about 95% of them seen once. Source material: naive CD4+ T cells sorted from blood. The receptors were sampled from a man between 18 and 29 years old in good health. The CDR3 runs from the conserved cysteine through the conserved F or W. A D gene is named only where the DNA matches it firmly. For some rows the clone size is stated as once, few or many, or as a class when expanded; others skip it.

D gene	V gene	J gene	clone size	CDR3 length	CDR3 protein	CDR3 DNA
-	TRBV5-1	TRBJ2-1	-	15	CASSLEAAAYNEQFF	TGCGCCAGCAGCTTGGAAGCGGCGGCCTACAATGAGCAGTTCTTC
TRBD2	TRBV5-1	TRBJ2-7	-	16	CASSLETSGSRYEQYF	TGCGCCAGCAGCTTGGAGACTAGCGGGAGTAGGTACGAGCAGTACTTC
TRBD2	TRBV2	TRBJ2-3	-	15	CASIRASGGTDTQYF	TGTGCCAGCATTCGGGCTAGCGGCGGCACAGATACGCAGTATTTT
TRBD1	TRBV28	TRBJ1-2	-	12	CASSSLTGDYTF	TGTGCCAGCAGTTCCCTAACAGGGGACTACACCTTC
TRBD2	TRBV6-1	TRBJ2-5	-	14	CASTGGGAEETQYF	TGTGCCAGCACTGGCGGGGGGGCCGAGGAGACCCAGTACTTC
-	TRBV6-5	TRBJ1-1	-	15	CASSPPGGPHTEAFF	TGTGCCAGCAGCCCTCCGGGGGGGCCTCACACTGAAGCTTTCTTT
TRBD1	TRBV2	TRBJ1-6	-	15	CASSEMGQGGSPLHF	TGTGCCAGCAGTGAAATGGGACAGGGAGGATCACCCCTCCACTTT
-	TRBV6-5	TRBJ1-2	-	15	CASSPQGNIFSGYTF	TGTGCCAGCAGTCCTCAGGGTAACATCTTCAGTGGCTACACCTTC
-	TRBV29-1	TRBJ2-3	-	15	CSVEDSRGGTDTQYF	TGCAGCGTTGAAGATTCCAGGGGCGGAACAGATACGCAGTATTTT
-	TRBV27	TRBJ2-5	-	16	CASSYGQPLVLGTQYF	TGTGCCAGCAGTTACGGACAGCCTCTCGTTCTCGGGACCCAGTACTTC
TRBD1	TRBV4-3	TRBJ1-6	-	15	CASSQGGQGNSPLHF	TGCGCCAGCAGCCAAGGAGGACAGGGAAATTCACCCCTCCACTTT
TRBD1	TRBV7-9	TRBJ1-1	-	13	CASRTTGSTEAFF	TGTGCCAGCAGAACGACAGGGTCGACTGAAGCTTTCTTT
-	TRBV6-6	TRBJ2-1	-	12	CASSYQGPEQFF	TGTGCCAGCAGTTACCAGGGGCCAGAGCAGTTCTTC
-	TRBV28	TRBJ1-2	-	16	CASSSSQQDANYGYTF	TGTGCCAGCAGTTCCTCTCAACAGGACGCTAACTATGGCTACACCTTC
-	TRBV6-6	TRBJ2-7	-	11	CASSLNYEQYF	TGTGCCAGCAGCCTGAACTACGAGCAGTACTTC
-	TRBV5-5	TRBJ1-4	once	16	CASSLGPRATNEKLFF	TGTGCCAGCAGCTTGGGCCCCAGGGCAACTAATGAAAAACTGTTTTTT
TRBD1	TRBV10-3	TRBJ1-1	-	14	CAISRTGAATEAFF	TGTGCCATCAGTAGGACAGGGGCGGCCACTGAAGCTTTCTTT
-	TRBV28	TRBJ1-2	-	15	CASSLQPGQGYGYTF	TGTGCCAGCAGTTTACAGCCAGGGCAGGGCTATGGCTACACCTTC
-	TRBV30	TRBJ2-6	-	14	CAWSPANGANVLTF	TGTGCCTGGAGTCCGGCGAATGGGGCCAACGTCCTGACTTTC
-	TRBV5-1	TRBJ2-3	-	8	CVTDTQYF	TGCGTCACAGATACGCAGTATTTT
TRBD2	TRBV7-2	TRBJ2-3	-	16	CASSTGTSGITDTQYF	TGTGCCAGCAGCACTGGGACTAGCGGAATCACAGATACGCAGTATTTT
-	TRBV7-2	TRBJ2-2	once	14	CASSLARSTGELFF	TGTGCCAGCAGCTTAGCACGGTCCACCGGGGAGCTGTTTTTT
-	TRBV19	TRBJ1-3	-	16	CASRRGGQSSGNTIYF	TGTGCCAGTCGTCGGGGAGGCCAGAGCTCTGGAAACACCATATATTTT